The clone carrying this T cell receptor (beta chain) was recorded a few times. Antigen specificity is unknown. Generated by immunoSEQ multiplex PCR, the TCRdb table keeps only in-frame clones and is missing some. The table has about 58,000 clones, 75% to 95% seen once; the top ten hold more than 9%. This specimen belongs to a study of PD-1 blockade in classical Hodgkin lymphoma. Study-wide results and caveats: At baseline, newly diagnosed patients reportedly showed less TCR diversity than healthy donors.

Every patient experienced relapse after autologous stem cell transplantation, and brentuximab vedotin exposure varied. Reported best responses ranged across complete response, partial response or progressive disease. V was shortened by 2 bases and J by 4 bases, with 12 bases between the two germline ends. The length of the CDR3 is 15 residues. CDR1 is MNHEY and CDR2 is SVGAGI in the germline V gene. The V and J genes are TRBV6-5 and TRBJ1-5, with D tentatively TRBD1 (5 bases). The TCR comes from a human donor with classical Hodgkin lymphoma. This sample comprised peripheral blood mononuclear cells (PBMCs), obtained before the second cycle of nivolumab. Here the CDR3 DNA reads TGTGCCAGCAGTTACAGGCCAGGGAGTAATCAGCCCCAGCATTTT. Translating it yields CASSYRPGSNQPQHF.